The T cell receptor (beta chain) under discussion was sequenced for a study of control samples from healthy donors and cancer patients. Sequencing was performed with immunoSEQ multiplex PCR; in TCRdb, only in-frame clones are kept and a portion is missing. The sample includes some 200,000 clones, 90% to 95% of them seen just once. The source of this sequence is a man younger than 35 in good health. Material: blood.

The CDR3 protein is CASSLRTSVVYNEQFF. CDR3 bases: TGCGCCAGCAGCCTCAGGACTAGCGTAGTCTACAATGAGCAGTTCTTC. This chain joins TRBV5-1 and TRBJ2-1, with 9 positions matching TRBD2. V trimming: 4 bases; J trimming: 3 bases; junction bases outside the gene matches: 8. Germline V gene lookup returns CDR1 SGHRS and CDR2 YFSETQ. The CDR3 runs to 16 residues.